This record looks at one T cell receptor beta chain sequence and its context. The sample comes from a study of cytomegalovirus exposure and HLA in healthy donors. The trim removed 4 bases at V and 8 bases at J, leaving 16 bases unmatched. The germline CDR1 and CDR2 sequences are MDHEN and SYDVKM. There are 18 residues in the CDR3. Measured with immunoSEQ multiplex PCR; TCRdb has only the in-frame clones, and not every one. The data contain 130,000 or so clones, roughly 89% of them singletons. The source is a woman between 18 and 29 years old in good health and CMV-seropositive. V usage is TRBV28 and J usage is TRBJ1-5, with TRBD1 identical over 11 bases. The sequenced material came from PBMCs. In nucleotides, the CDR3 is TGTGCCAGCAGTTGGGCCGGGACAGGGGGTCCAATCAGCGAGCCCCAGCATTTT. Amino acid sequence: CASSWAGTGGPISEPQHF. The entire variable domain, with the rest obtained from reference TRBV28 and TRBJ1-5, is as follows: DVKVTQSSRYLVKRTGEKVFLECVQDMDHENMFWYRQDPGLGLRLIYFSYDVKMKEKGDIPEGYSVSREKKERFSLILESASTNQTSMYLCASSWAGTGGPISEPQHFGDGTRLSIL.